This TCR beta chain was identified in a study of T-cell memory formation after mild COVID-19 (dated by TCRdb to the early 2020s). Study-wide context: TCR sequence clusters from the two donors were largely donor specific. In two donors, T-cell clones that expanded and contracted after mild COVID-19 were followed by sequencing TCRalpha and TCRbeta repertoires longitudinally. The cohort was made up of two young adult volunteers, one female and one male, who were previously healthy.

TCRdb shows the sequencer as Illumina NovaSeq 6000. cDNA libraries for TCRalpha and TCRbeta were prepared by 5'RACE using constant-segment primers, with sample barcodes and unique molecular identifiers added. RNA was extracted from every sample with Trizol reagent. Library amplification was performed in two PCR steps, and a second sample barcode and Illumina TruSeq adapters were introduced in the second step. Libraries were sequenced on an Illumina NovaSeq with 2 x 150 bp paired-end reads. Per the source publication's procedure: Demultiplexing of reads and collapsing into UMI-guided consensus sequences were performed with migec v1.2.7. Using mixcr v2.1.11, UMI consensuses were aligned to TRA and TRB V and J templates and then assembled into clonotypes. A clonotype was counted as expanded or contracted only if both edgeR and NoisET called the change significant, with noise models trained on biological replicates. For edgeR calls, a false discovery rate-adjusted p below 0.01 and a log2 fold-change threshold of 1 were applied. As an exploratory analysis of dynamics, max-normalized trajectories of the 1000 most abundant clonotypes were examined by PCA with hierarchical clustering. Each responding clone was given a CD4 or CD8 phenotype based on the CD4+ and CD8+ repertoires, which had been sequenced separately. Starting from the raw public reads, TCRdb applied fastp trimming at Q25, assembled clones with MiXCR and retained in-frame beta chains. Each record represents a unique CDR3 protein, reported with the most common genes and DNA among its rows. TCRdb's processing, not the authors', yielded these V and J calls. In all, the sample holds 110,000 or so distinct CDR3 sequences, and roughly 19% of those were seen once. The ten most abundant clones make up about 6% of the sample.

PBMCs were isolated by Ficoll-Paque density gradient centrifugation. This clonotype was observed a few times. The antigen it recognizes is unknown. There are no base qualities to consult, and no much larger clone falls within one base. What the research found in general, with its limitations: Clones contracting from day 15 to 85 had balanced CD4/CD8 phenotypes, while a second wave expanding from day 15 to 37 was biased towards CD4+. Some responding clones were detected in pre-infection memory, which suggested that pre-existing cross-reactive memory T cells had joined the SARS-CoV-2 response. Contracting CD4+ clones turned up mainly in the CM and EM memory subsets, whereas EMRA was where CD8+ clones were enriched. The study covered only two mild cases, and larger cohorts including severe cases with pre-infection samples were considered necessary. The second-wave clones that peaked on day 37 were not confirmed to be SARS-CoV-2 specific.

The CDR3 goes from the cysteine to the phenylalanine over 15 residues. Kept here is only the CDR3 DNA, which spans 45 bases and is read in frame from base 1. V is reduced by 3 bases and J by 2 bases, leaving a spacing of 14 bases between them. The rearrangement joined TRBV12-3 or TRBV12-4 to TRBJ2-7; the D gene is perhaps TRBD2, from 6 matching bases. The sequenced sample was PBMCs or a T cell subset sorted from them (not recorded which). This clonotype was obtained from a man younger than 35 who had mild COVID-19 (a few samples of this study predate the infection). The sample titles of this study are shuffled in the database, so cell type and time point are left out; the donor was told from shared clones. CDR3 sequence: CASSLGRGSPYEQYF. The nucleotide sequence is given as TGTGCCAGCAGTTTGGGACGGGGGTCCCCCTACGAGCAGTACTTC.